The 32 T cell receptor beta chains below all came from one sample that was sequenced in a study of T cell changes during pregnancy in multiple sclerosis. The repertoire was sequenced with immunoSEQ multiplex PCR; TCRdb's copy has only in-frame clones and lacks some. Of roughly 100,000 clones listed, approximately 93% were seen once; the top ten hold roughly 3.5%. Material: peripheral blood, obtained after pregnancy. Source of these receptors: a female donor with multiple sclerosis, enrolled in a pregnancy study.

The genes are TRBV4-1 and TRBJ1-1; TRBD1 agrees at 9 bases. The V gene end was trimmed by 4 bases and the J gene end by 2 bases; junction bases not matched to a gene: 2. The CDR3 is 14 amino acids. Looked up from germline, CDR1 is MGHRA and CDR2 is YSYEKL. CDR3 sequence: CASSPDRGNTEAFF. CDR3 in DNA: TGCGCCAGCAGCCCGGACAGGGGAAACACTGAAGCTTTCTTT.

The chain couples TRBV4-1 to TRBJ1-1; D not certain. CDR3 size: 18 residues. Germline loops: CDR1 MGHRA, CDR2 YSYEKL. Trimming took off 0 bases at V and 0 bases at J, with 17 bases between the two ends. The CDR3 spells CASSQDLKKPVLNTEAFF. CDR3 in DNA: TGCGCCAGCAGCCAAGATCTGAAGAAACCGGTTTTGAACACTGAAGCTTTCTTT.

In the case of this clone: One end of the junction fails to match germline, which may point to a read error. This chain uses TRBV9 with TRBJ2-1; TRBD1 matches 10 bases. CDR1 and CDR2 from the germline V gene are SGDLS and YYNGEE. The CDR3 totals 15 residues. The CDR3 nucleotides read TGTGTCAGCAGCGACCGGGACAGGGGCTACAATGAGCAGTTCTTC. It encodes CVSSDRDRGYNEQFF.

This clone has a single count. The chain recombines TRBV11-2 with TRBJ1-4; TRBD1 agrees at 11 bases. CDR1 is SGHAT and CDR2 is FQNNGV in the germline V gene. The V gene end was trimmed by 6 bases and the J gene end by 6 bases; junction bases not matched to a gene: 9. The CDR3 length is 16 residues. Written as DNA, the CDR3 is TGTGCCAGCAGTACGGGGTGGACAGGGGGCTATGAAAAACTGTTTTTT. It codes for CASSTGWTGGYEKLFF.

The CDR3 DNA is TGTGCCAGCAGCTTACGTACTGGCGAGCAGTACTTC. This gives the protein CASSLRTGEQYF. J is TRBJ2-7 and V is TRBV13; the D is unclear. CDR3 length: 12 amino acids. Germline lookup yields CDR1 PRHDT and CDR2 FYEKMQ (reference sequence). The V end was cut by 2 bases, the J end by 6 bases, with 8 bases between.

The V gene is TRBV5-1, the J gene TRBJ2-5, with 10 bases fitting TRBD1. The V gene end was trimmed by 4 bases and the J gene end by 9 bases; junction bases not matched to a gene: 12. The CDR3 loop spans 15 amino acids. The germline gives CDR1 SGHRS, CDR2 YFSETQ. CDR3 nucleotides: TGCGCCAGCAGCAGGGAGGGACAGGGGAGGTGGGCCCAGTACTTC. Translating gives CASSREGQGRWAQYF.

This chain links TRBV27 with TRBJ2-4; a weak D match, TRBD2 (6 bases). CDR1 and CDR2 from the germline V gene are MNHEY and SMNVEV (reference sequence). The CDR3 consists of 17 residues. V was trimmed by 3 bases and J by 0 bases, leaving 15 bases between them. This chain's CDR3 is CASSLLGGNIAKNIQYF. The CDR3 DNA sequence: TGTGCCAGCAGTTTGTTGGGGGGAAATATAGCCAAAAACATTCAGTACTTC.

As concerns this clone: Mismatch with germline at one junction end may stem from a read error. The same CDR3 can be traced to other DNA sequences in this sample. This chain connects TRBV6-4 to TRBJ1-6; D uncertain. The V gene's germline CDR1 is MRHNA and CDR2 SNTAGT. This CDR3 contains 13 residues. As DNA, the CDR3 is TGTGCCAGCAGTGAAAAACGGGATTCACCCCTCCACTTC. Amino acids: CASSEKRDSPLHF.

The V and J genes are TRBV19 and TRBJ1-5, with TRBD1 matching over 7 bases. Unmatched junction bases numbered 6, after V lost 3 bases and J lost 4 bases. In germline, CDR1 is LNHDA, CDR2 SQIVND (reference sequence). CDR3 size: 15 residues. In nucleotides, the CDR3 is TGTGCCAGTAGTATCGAGGGGGCTGGGAATCAGCCCCAGCATTTT. This sequence encodes CASSIEGAGNQPQHF.

The chain is built from TRBV10-3 and TRBJ2-3; 8 positions match TRBD2. CDR3 length equals 15 residues. Germline trimming cut 1 base from V and 2 bases from J; bases unmatched to any gene: 2. The germline gives CDR1 ENHRY, CDR2 SYGVKD. The CDR3 sequence is CAISELAGYTDTQYF. CDR3 DNA: TGTGCCATCAGTGAGTTAGCGGGGTACACAGATACGCAGTATTTT.

This sequence joins TRBV9 and TRBJ1-1; a weak D match, TRBD1 (5 bases). Germline CDR1 is SGDLS and CDR2 is YYNGEE. The V and J ends lost 2 bases and 11 bases respectively, with 13 bases between them. The CDR3 sequence is 12 residues long. In DNA form, the CDR3 reads TGTGCCAGCAGCGTGTCGGGGGGTCGGGCTTTCTTT. Its protein product is CASSVSGGRAFF. The variable domain in full, completed from reference TRBV9 and TRBJ1-1, reads DSGVTQTPKHLITATGQRVTLRCSPRSGDLSVYWYQQSLDQGLQFLIQYYNGEERAKGNILERFSAQQFPDLHSELNLSSLELGDSALYFCASSVSGGRAFFGQGTRLTVV.

The V and J genes are TRBV7-9 and TRBJ2-1; D is perhaps TRBD2 (7 bases). Germline loops: CDR1 SEHNR, CDR2 FQNEAQ (reference sequence). V lost 1 base and J 5 bases, leaving 18 bases between the germline ends. The CDR3 runs 17 residues. DNA for the CDR3: TGTGCCAGCAGCTTAGGGGTAAGGGGGGGAGGTAACAATGAGCAGTTCTTC. Amino acids: CASSLGVRGGGNNEQFF. Full variable domain (outside the CDR3, taken from reference TRBV7-9 and TRBJ2-1): DTGVSQNPRHKITKRGQNVTFRCDPISEHNRLYWYRQTLGQGPEFLTYFQNEAQLEKSRLLSDRFSAERPKGSFSTLEIQRTEQGDSAMYLCASSLGVRGGGNNEQFFGPGTRLTVL.

The V call is TRBV7-6, the J call TRBJ2-5, with 14 nucleotides matching TRBD2. J lost 5 bases, V lost 5 bases, and 7 bases had no gene match. The CDR3 loop spans 16 amino acids. Germline values: CDR1 SGHVS, CDR2 FNYEAQ. CDR3 loop: CASSLGLAGAGETQYF. The DNA of the CDR3 is TGTGCCAGCAGCCTGGGACTAGCGGGGGCGGGGGAGACCCAGTACTTC. Full variable domain (outside the CDR3, taken from reference TRBV7-6 and TRBJ2-5): GAGVSQSPRYKVTKRGQDVALRCDPISGHVSLYWYRQALGQGPEFLTYFNYEAQQDKSGLPNDRFSAERPEGSISTLTIQRTEQRDSAMYRCASSLGLAGAGETQYFGPGTRLLVL.

The rearrangement uses TRBV7-9 and TRBJ2-2, with D possibly being TRBD2 (6 bases). CDR1 and CDR2 from the germline V gene are SEHNR and FQNEAQ (reference sequence). With 5 bases removed from V and 2 bases from J, the gap between germline ends came to 9 bases. CDR3 length equals 14 residues. CDR3 nucleotide sequence: TGTGCCAGCAGCCCGGGACTTAACACCGGGGAGCTGTTTTTT. This sequence encodes CASSPGLNTGELFF.

The rearrangement uses TRBV25-1 and TRBJ2-2; D might be TRBD1 (6 bases). Trimming left V 7 bases short and J 4 bases short, with 10 bases between. The CDR3 is made up of 13 amino acids. CDR1 and CDR2 from the germline V gene are MGHDK and SYGVNS. As DNA, the CDR3 is TGTGCCAGCACAGGGGCGGGCACCGGGGAGCTGTTTTTT. Its protein product is CASTGAGTGELFF.

In the case of this clone: The junction shows a germline mismatch at one end, possibly a read error. The sample contains more than one DNA sequence encoding this CDR3. The CDR3 loop is CASSPSTGELFF. CDR3 DNA sequence: TGTGCTAGCAGCCCTTCTACCGGGGAGCTGTTTTTT. J is TRBJ2-2 and V is TRBV7-7; no clear D. Germline V gene sequence: CDR1 SSHAT, CDR2 FNYEAQ (reference sequence). This CDR3 comprises 12 residues.

DNA of the CDR3: TGTGCCAGCAGCTTGGCTCGGACAGGGGATTTTCAGACCCAGTACTTC. The encoded protein is CASSLARTGDFQTQYF. The chain recombines TRBV5-5 with TRBJ2-5; 9 nucleotides agree with TRBD1. Germline V CDR1 and CDR2: SGHKS, YYEKEE (reference sequence). The trim removed 0 bases at V and 6 bases at J, leaving 9 bases unmatched. This CDR3 comprises 16 residues. Drawing the rest from reference TRBV5-5 and TRBJ2-5, the complete variable domain is DAGVTQSPTHLIKTRGQQVTLRCSPISGHKSVSWYQQVLGQGPQFIFQYYEKEERGRGNFPDRFSARQFPNYSSELNVNALLLGDSALYLCASSLARTGDFQTQYFGPGTRLLVL.

About this clone: The same CDR3 is also encoded by other DNA sequences in this sample. The chain employs TRBV18 and TRBJ2-7; 7 nucleotides match TRBD1. Germline V CDR1 and CDR2: KGHSH, LQKENI. This CDR3 has 14 amino acids. The J segment lost 1 base and the V segment lost 3 bases, leaving 3 bases of the junction unmatched. For the CDR3, the DNA is TGTGCCAGCTCACCCAGACAGGGTTCCTACGAGCAGTACTTC. It encodes CASSPRQGSYEQYF.

This clone was seen just once. The chain employs TRBV5-4 and TRBJ1-2, with a possible D match to TRBD1 (6 bases). CDR3 length equals 14 residues. Deletions cut 4 bases from V and 1 base from J, with 11 bases between. The germline CDR1 and CDR2 sequences are SGHNT and YYREEE (reference sequence). Here the CDR3 reads CASSRDTVNYGYTF. CDR3 DNA: TGTGCCAGCAGCAGGGACACCGTTAACTATGGCTACACCTTC. The entire variable domain, with the rest obtained from reference TRBV5-4 and TRBJ1-2, is as follows: ETGVTQSPTHLIKTRGQQVTLRCSSQSGHNTVSWYQQALGQGPQFIFQYYREEENGRGNFPPRFSGLQFPNYSSELNVNALELDDSALYLCASSRDTVNYGYTFGSGTRLTVV.

This clone was found once. The chain recombines TRBV27 with TRBJ2-5, with D possibly TRBD2 on 6 matching bases. This CDR3 is 15 amino acids long. Germline-derived CDR1 and CDR2 are MNHEY and SMNVEV (reference sequence). The V end lost 10 bases, the J end lost 3 bases, and 21 bases lay between the germline ends. The CDR3 is CATGGRGEPEETQYF. CDR3 nucleotide sequence: TGTGCCACCGGGGGACGAGGGGAACCTGAAGAGACCCAGTACTTC.

The chain employs TRBV9 and TRBJ1-5; D gene unclear. The germline V and J ends were trimmed by 0 bases and 6 bases, with 13 bases remaining between them. The germline V gene encodes CDR1 SGDLS and CDR2 YYNGEE. This CDR3 is built from 15 residues. The CDR3 region is CASSVDGHGSQPQHF. The CDR3 coding sequence is TGTGCCAGCAGCGTAGATGGGCATGGGAGTCAGCCCCAGCATTTT.

V gene TRBV28 combines with J gene TRBJ1-5; no definite D call. Trimming pared 9 bases from V and 2 bases from J, leaving 11 bases between. Germline V CDR1 and CDR2: MDHEN, SYDVKM. The CDR3 runs to 13 residues. The CDR3 spells CASAYRGNQPQHF. The CDR3 region has the DNA TGTGCCAGTGCGTATCGTGGCAATCAGCCCCAGCATTTT.

The gene calls are TRBV9 and TRBJ2-7, with 11 nucleotides matching TRBD1. Trimming removed 3 bases from V and 1 base from J; junction bases left unmatched: 3. Germline CDR1 is SGDLS and CDR2 is YYNGEE. This CDR3 spans 15 amino acids. In nucleotides, the CDR3 is TGTGCCAGCAGCGAAGGGACAGGGGGATCCTACGAGCAGTACTTC. It codes for CASSEGTGGSYEQYF.

The J gene is TRBJ1-4, the V gene TRBV5-1, with D tentatively TRBD1 (6 bases). The CDR3 length is 17 residues. V gave up 2 bases and J gave up 1 base, with 15 bases separating them. CDR1 and CDR2 (germline): SGHRS, YFSETQ. The CDR3 region is CASSLGGGLGTNEKLFF. The CDR3 bases are TGCGCCAGCAGCTTAGGGGGGGGCCTTGGAACTAATGAAAAACTGTTTTTT.

This sequence joins TRBV14 and TRBJ2-1, with 8 bases matching TRBD1. V lost 4 bases to trimming and J lost 6 bases; unmatched junction nucleotides: 5. Looked up from germline, CDR1 is SGHDN and CDR2 is FVKESK. This CDR3 is 14 amino acids long. CDR3 region: CASSRRGQGNEQFF. CDR3 nucleotides: TGTGCCAGCAGCCGCAGGGGGCAAGGCAATGAGCAGTTCTTC.

This chain uses TRBV18 with TRBJ1-1; 7 nucleotides align to TRBD1. Germline V CDR1 and CDR2: KGHSH, LQKENI. J gave up 2 bases and V 1 base, and 4 bases lay outside the gene matches. The CDR3 has 15 residues. The CDR3 reads CASSPLEGGNTEAFF. CDR3 in DNA: TGTGCCAGCTCACCACTCGAAGGGGGCAACACTGAAGCTTTCTTT.

The rearrangement links TRBV9 to TRBJ2-3, with 9 nucleotides matching TRBD1. CDR1 is SGDLS, CDR2 YYNGEE, per germline. CDR3 length: 18 amino acids. V dropped 2 bases and J dropped 0; count of bases not matched to a gene: 10. The CDR3 region has the DNA TGTGCCAGCAGCGTTGGACAGGGGAAACCGATTAGCACAGATACGCAGTATTTT. This encodes CASSVGQGKPISTDTQYF.

The V gene is TRBV6-1, the J gene TRBJ1-2, with 12 nucleotides matching TRBD1. Germline CDR1 reads MNHNS; CDR2 reads SASEGT. The ends lost 3 bases at V and 3 bases at J; junction bases unmatched: 11. This CDR3 has 18 amino acids. CDR3 loop: CASSDQPGTGGAYYGYTF. As DNA, the CDR3 is TGTGCCAGCAGTGACCAACCCGGGACAGGGGGCGCATACTATGGCTACACCTTC.

The V and J genes are TRBV6-6 and TRBJ1-6; no clear D gene. The CDR3 is made up of 14 amino acids. Germline lookup yields CDR1 MNHNY and CDR2 SVGAGI (reference sequence). Trimming removed 10 bases from V and 4 bases from J, with 14 bases in between. Here the CDR3 reads CATQRISYNSPLHF. For the CDR3, the DNA is TGTGCCACCCAAAGAATCAGTTATAATTCACCCCTCCACTTT.

This chain uses TRBV29-1 with TRBJ2-1; 9 bases are shared with TRBD2. The CDR3 spans 15 residues. Per germline, CDR1 SQVTM and CDR2 ANQGSEA. Trimming at V came to 3 bases and at J to 8 bases, leaving 11 bases not matched to a gene. DNA of the CDR3: TGCAGCGTTGAGGCGACGGGCGGGGGGGTGGATGAGCAGTTCTTC. This codes for CSVEATGGGVDEQFF.

The gene calls are TRBV10-3 and TRBJ1-6; D is undetermined. CDR1 ENHRY and CDR2 SYGVKD come from the germline V gene. V was cut by 6 bases and J by 1 base, with 7 bases left in between. CDR3 length: 14 amino acids. The CDR3 coding sequence is TGTGCCATCAGCGGCGGATCCTATAATTCACCCCTCCACTTT. Translating gives CAISGGSYNSPLHF.

The rearrangement links TRBV4-1 to TRBJ1-2; TRBD1 might be the D (6 bases). V gave up 2 bases and J gave up 4 bases, with 11 bases separating them. The CDR3 spans 14 residues. Germline V gives CDR1 MGHRA, CDR2 YSYEKL. In DNA, the CDR3 is TGCGCCAGCAGCCAAACACAGGGTCCCTATGGCTACACCTTC. Its translation: CASSQTQGPYGYTF.